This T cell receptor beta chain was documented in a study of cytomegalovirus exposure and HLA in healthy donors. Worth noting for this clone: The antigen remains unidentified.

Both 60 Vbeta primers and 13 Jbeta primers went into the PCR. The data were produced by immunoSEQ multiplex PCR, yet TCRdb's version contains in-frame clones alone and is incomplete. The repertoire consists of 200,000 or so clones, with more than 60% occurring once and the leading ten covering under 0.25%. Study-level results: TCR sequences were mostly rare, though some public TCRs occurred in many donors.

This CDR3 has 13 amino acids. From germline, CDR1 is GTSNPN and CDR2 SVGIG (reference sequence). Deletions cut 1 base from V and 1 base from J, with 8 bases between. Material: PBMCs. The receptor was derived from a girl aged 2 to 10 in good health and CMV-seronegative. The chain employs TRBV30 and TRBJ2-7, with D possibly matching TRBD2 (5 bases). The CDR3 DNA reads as TGTGCCTGGAGTGGTAGCGCGTCCTACGAGCAGTACTTC. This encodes CAWSGSASYEQYF.